This TCR beta chain is from a study of T cell changes during pregnancy in multiple sclerosis. V was shortened by 4 bases and J by 0 bases, with 17 bases between the two germline ends. The germline V gene encodes CDR1 SGHRS and CDR2 YFSETQ. The CDR3 sequence is 17 residues long. Here immunoSEQ multiplex PCR was the method, and the copy in TCRdb shows in-frame clones only, minus some. The data show roughly 30,000 clones, with 85% to 95% seen just once and 0.41% held by the top ten. The sequence was collected from a female donor with multiple sclerosis, enrolled in a pregnancy study. This chain connects TRBV5-1 to TRBJ2-1; D possibly corresponds to TRBD2 (5 bases). The starting material was CD4+ T cells from peripheral blood mononuclear cells, obtained in the second trimester of pregnancy. This CDR3 is CASSQPRAASSYNEQFF. The DNA for the CDR3 is TGCGCCAGCAGCCAGCCTCGAGCGGCGAGCTCCTACAATGAGCAGTTCTTC. The variable domain in full, completed from reference TRBV5-1 and TRBJ2-1, reads KAGVTQTPRYLIKTRGQQVTLSCSPISGHRSVSWYQQTPGQGLQFLFEYFSETQRNKGNFPGRFSGRQFSNSRSEMNVSTLELGDSALYLCASSQPRAASSYNEQFFGPGTRLTVL.